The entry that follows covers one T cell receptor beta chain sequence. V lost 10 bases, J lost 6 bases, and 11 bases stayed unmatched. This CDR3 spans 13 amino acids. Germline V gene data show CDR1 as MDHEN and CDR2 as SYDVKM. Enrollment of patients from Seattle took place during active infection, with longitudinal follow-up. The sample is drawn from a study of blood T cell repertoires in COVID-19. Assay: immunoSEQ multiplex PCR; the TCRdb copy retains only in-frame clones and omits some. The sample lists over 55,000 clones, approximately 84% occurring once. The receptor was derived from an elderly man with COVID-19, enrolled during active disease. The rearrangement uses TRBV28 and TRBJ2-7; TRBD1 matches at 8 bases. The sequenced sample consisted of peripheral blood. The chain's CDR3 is CATIPGGRGEQYV. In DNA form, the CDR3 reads TGTGCCACCATCCCAGGGGGCCGAGGCGAGCAGTACGTC.